The entry that follows covers one T cell receptor beta chain sequence. This entry is derived from a study of control samples from healthy donors and cancer patients. CDR1 MNHEY and CDR2 SVGEGT come from the germline V gene. Trimming left V 6 bases short and J 3 bases short, with 17 bases between. CDR3 length: 15 residues. Profiling relied on immunoSEQ multiplex PCR, and the TCRdb table lists in-frame clones only, not all of them. The sample shows approximately 100,000 clones, 85% to 90% of them seen only once. The source material was blood. This rearrangement joins TRBV6-2 or TRBV6-3 to TRBJ1-1, with D maybe TRBD1 (5 bases). The TCR originated in a man younger than 40 in good health. CDR3 nucleotide sequence: TGTGCCAGCAGCCTCCGGGCAGGGAGGGACACTGAAGCTTTCTTT. Translated, it gives CASSLRAGRDTEAFF.